These 13 T cell receptor beta chains came from one sample sequenced in a study of cytotoxic CD8 clonotypes in ibrutinib-treated CLL. The protocol was immunoSEQ multiplex PCR, while the TCRdb copy is restricted to in-frame clones and leaves out a portion. The sample holds about 30,000 clones, approximately 62% seen once. This specimen consisted of PBMCs, obtained before ibrutinib treatment. The receptors were gathered from a human donor with chronic lymphocytic leukemia.

The chain is built from TRBV10-3 and TRBJ2-7, with 7 bases aligning to TRBD1. V gave up 4 bases and J gave up 5 bases; unmatched junction bases: 8. Germline V gene sequence: CDR1 ENHRY, CDR2 SYGVKD. CDR3 length: 14 residues. DNA for the CDR3: TGTGCCATCAGTGTGGTAGGGGGCACGGACGAGCAGTACTTC. Its translation: CAISVVGGTDEQYF.

The V and J genes are TRBV10-1 and TRBJ2-3, with D possibly TRBD1 on 6 matching bases. The CDR3 loop spans 16 amino acids. Trimming took 3 bases from V and 2 from J, leaving 15 bases between them. Germline V gene lookup returns CDR1 WNHNN and CDR2 SYGVQD (reference sequence). CDR3 residues: CASSDEGDGPTDTQYF. For the CDR3, the DNA is TGCGCCAGCAGTGACGAGGGGGACGGCCCCACAGATACGCAGTATTTT.

The chain uses TRBV29-1 and TRBJ2-7; D call uncertain. Trimming stripped 4 bases from V and 5 bases from J, with 15 bases between. The V gene's germline CDR1 is SQVTM and CDR2 ANQGSEA. This CDR3 comprises 13 residues. Here the CDR3 reads CSVVGPFMDEQYF. The CDR3 nucleotides read TGCAGCGTTGTAGGGCCCTTTATGGACGAGCAGTACTTC.

This sequence joins TRBV7-2 and TRBJ2-4; 10 nucleotides align to TRBD2. With 0 bases clipped from V and 3 bases from J, the junction kept 8 bases outside the gene matches. The CDR3 loop spans 18 amino acids. Germline V gene lookup returns CDR1 SGHTA and CDR2 FQGNSA. In DNA form, the CDR3 reads TGTGCCAGCAGCTTAGCGGGGCTAGCGGGAGTGGGCAAAAACATTCAGTACTTC. Protein product: CASSLAGLAGVGKNIQYF.

The gene calls are TRBV5-1 and TRBJ2-3; D call uncertain. CDR1 SGHRS and CDR2 YFSETQ come from the germline V gene. This CDR3 is built from 13 residues. V was trimmed by 6 bases and J by 5 bases, leaving 13 bases between them. CDR3 sequence (DNA): TGCGCCAGCAACCTCCTCGATGGAGATACGCAGTATTTT. It encodes CASNLLDGDTQYF. The variable domain in full, with the rest retrieved from reference TRBV5-1 and TRBJ2-3, is KAGVTQTPRYLIKTRGQQVTLSCSPISGHRSVSWYQQTPGQGLQFLFEYFSETQRNKGNFPGRFSGRQFSNSRSEMNVSTLELGDSALYLCASNLLDGDTQYFGPGTRLTVL.

J is TRBJ2-1 and V is TRBV4-2, with D perhaps TRBD1 (6 bases). The germline V gene encodes CDR1 LGHNA and CDR2 YNFKEQ. The CDR3 spans 15 residues. V was clipped by 1 base and J by 0 bases, with 7 bases between them. CDR3 nucleotide sequence: TGTGCCAGCAGCCAAGGGGGGCGCTCCTACAATGAGCAGTTCTTC. Translating it yields CASSQGGRSYNEQFF.

The chain couples TRBV6-1 to TRBJ1-6, with a tentative D call TRBD1 (5 bases). The CDR3 sequence is 14 residues long. Between the trimmed V and J ends, which lost 3 bases and 10 bases, there was a span of 13 bases. CDR1 is MNHNS and CDR2 is SASEGT in the germline V gene. Here the CDR3 reads CASSERGSSSPLHF. The CDR3 DNA sequence: TGTGCCAGCAGTGAGCGGGGCTCCTCATCACCCCTCCACTTT.

This clone was counted a few times. The chain uses TRBV19 and TRBJ1-2; D ambiguous. The germline V and J ends were trimmed by 5 bases and 8 bases, with 21 bases remaining between them. There are 15 residues in the CDR3. Germline CDR1 is LNHDA and CDR2 is SQIVND (reference sequence). CDR3 bases: TGTGCCAGTAGTGCCCAGCCATCGGGTCGTCGAGGCTACACCTTC. Amino acid sequence: CASSAQPSGRRGYTF.

This clone rates as medium-sized. This chain joins TRBV27 and TRBJ1-2; 7 bases match TRBD1. This CDR3 has 14 amino acids. V dropped 3 bases and J dropped 6; count of bases not matched to a gene: 7. CDR1 is MNHEY, CDR2 SMNVEV, per germline (reference sequence). In DNA, the CDR3 is TGTGCCAGCAGTTTTGGGGACAGCTCTCATGGCTACACCTTC. Its translation is CASSFGDSSHGYTF.

This sequence joins TRBV7-2 and TRBJ2-7; D is unresolved. The V end was cut by 2 bases, the J end by 2 bases, with 19 bases between. This CDR3 region has 17 residues. From germline, CDR1 is SGHTA and CDR2 FQGNSA. The CDR3 reads CASSLTIGGAKAYEQYF. The CDR3 DNA follows: TGTGCCAGCAGCTTAACAATTGGCGGAGCCAAAGCCTACGAGCAGTACTTC. Variable domain in full (rest from reference TRBV7-2 and TRBJ2-7): GAGVSQSPSNKVTEKGKDVELRCDPISGHTALYWYRQSLGQGLEFLIYFQGNSAPDKSGLPSDRFSAERTGGSVSTLTIQRTQQEDSAVYLCASSLTIGGAKAYEQYFGPGTRLTVT.

The CDR3 DNA follows: TGTGCCAGCAGCCTCCGAGAGGGGTCTAGCACAGATACGCAGTATTTT. Its protein is CASSLREGSSTDTQYF. The rearrangement links TRBV2 to TRBJ2-3; D possibly uses TRBD1 or TRBD2 (5 bases each). The CDR3 has 16 residues. Germline V CDR1 and CDR2: SNHLY, FYNNEI. Trimming pared 6 bases from V and 0 bases from J, leaving 16 bases between.

As for this clone: Other DNA sequences of this sample code for an identical CDR3. The chain joins TRBV5-1 to TRBJ2-5; no clear D. Germline assignment: CDR1 SGHRS and CDR2 YFSETQ. V was trimmed by 1 base and J by 5 bases, leaving 3 bases between them. CDR3 length equals 11 residues. The chain's CDR3 is CASSLSETQYF. The CDR3 DNA reads as TGCGCCAGCAGCTTGAGCGAGACCCAGTACTTC. Full variable domain (outside the CDR3, taken from reference TRBV5-1 and TRBJ2-5): KAGVTQTPRYLIKTRGQQVTLSCSPISGHRSVSWYQQTPGQGLQFLFEYFSETQRNKGNFPGRFSGRQFSNSRSEMNVSTLELGDSALYLCASSLSETQYFGPGTRLLVL.

V is TRBV9 and J is TRBJ1-5, with D hard to call. The CDR3 runs to 13 residues. V gave up 1 base and J gave up 4 bases, with 6 bases separating them. Per the germline V gene, CDR1 is SGDLS and CDR2 is YYNGEE. Written as DNA, the CDR3 is TGTGCCAGCAGCGTATGGGGAAATCAGCCCCAGCATTTT. It codes for CASSVWGNQPQHF.